Below, 8 T cell receptor beta chains from the same sample are listed, as sequenced in a study of shared clonotypes between healthy human individuals. The data were produced by immunoSEQ multiplex PCR, yet TCRdb's version contains in-frame clones alone and is incomplete. The sample contains fewer than 1.6 million clones, 98% of which appear only once. Sequencing was done on a sample of naive CD4+ T cells sorted from blood. Subset noted: CD45RA+ positively selected. These receptors were collected from a man aged 25-45 years in good health.

V gene TRBV18 combines with J gene TRBJ2-7; D possibly corresponds to TRBD1 (5 bases). The germline CDR1 and CDR2 sequences are KGHSH and LQKENI. V was shortened by 3 bases and J by 2 bases, with 11 bases between the two germline ends. This CDR3 spans 14 amino acids. The CDR3 region has the DNA TGTGCCAGCTCACCCGAGACAGATACCTACGAGCAGTACTTC. Protein product: CASSPETDTYEQYF. The variable domain in full, completed from reference TRBV18 and TRBJ2-7, reads NAGVMQNPRHLVRRRGQEARLRCSPMKGHSHVYWYRQLPEEGLKFMVYLQKENIIDESGMPKERFSAEFPKEGPSILRIQQVVRGDSAAYFCASSPETDTYEQYFGPGTRLTVT.

This rearrangement joins TRBV5-1 to TRBJ2-5; 8 nucleotides agree with TRBD1. V lost 0 bases, J lost 0 bases, and 4 bases stayed unmatched. Germline V gene sequence: CDR1 SGHRS, CDR2 YFSETQ. The CDR3 runs 16 residues. Here the CDR3 reads CASSLAGTGYQETQYF. CDR3 bases: TGCGCCAGCAGCTTGGCAGGGACAGGCTACCAAGAGACCCAGTACTTC.

The chain combines TRBV28 with TRBJ1-5, with a tentative D call TRBD1 (5 bases). CDR3 length equals 12 residues. Germline loops: CDR1 MDHEN, CDR2 SYDVKM. Between the trimmed V and J ends, which lost 8 bases and 6 bases, there was a span of 11 bases. The CDR3 nucleotides read TGTGCCAGCGCCCGGGGCGGTCAGCCCCAGCATTTT. This gives the protein CASARGGQPQHF.

The chain uses TRBV9 and TRBJ2-3; D is perhaps TRBD2 (6 bases). Germline V gives CDR1 SGDLS, CDR2 YYNGEE. The CDR3 runs 15 residues. Trimming pared 4 bases from V and 1 base from J, leaving 13 bases between. The CDR3 spells CASSFSGTGTDTQYF. Here the CDR3 DNA reads TGTGCCAGCAGCTTTAGCGGAACTGGCACAGATACGCAGTATTTT. The variable domain in full, completed from reference TRBV9 and TRBJ2-3, reads DSGVTQTPKHLITATGQRVTLRCSPRSGDLSVYWYQQSLDQGLQFLIQYYNGEERAKGNILERFSAQQFPDLHSELNLSSLELGDSALYFCASSFSGTGTDTQYFGPGTRLTVL.

V and J are TRBV7-2 and TRBJ1-1, with 7 nucleotides matching TRBD1. This CDR3 contains 14 residues. Germline trimming cut 3 bases from V and 5 bases from J; bases unmatched to any gene: 6. CDR1 SGHTA and CDR2 FQGNSA come from the germline V gene. The CDR3 DNA follows: TGTGCCAGCAGCTTTCAGGGGGAGGGTACTGAAGCTTTCTTT. Protein sequence: CASSFQGEGTEAFF.

The chain recombines TRBV27 with TRBJ2-1; D is unresolved. CDR1 and CDR2 (germline): MNHEY, SMNVEV (reference sequence). The CDR3 consists of 11 residues. Trimming cost V 6 bases and J 6 bases, with 6 bases left between them. This CDR3 reads CASSLFNEQFF. CDR3 nucleotides: TGTGCCAGCAGCCTATTCAATGAGCAGTTCTTC.

This chain connects TRBV5-1 to TRBJ2-5; no clear D gene. The CDR3 is 14 amino acids. V lost 1 base to trimming and J lost 3 bases, with 10 bases between them. The germline CDR1 and CDR2 sequences are SGHRS and YFSETQ. The CDR3 is CASSLSRVEETQYF. DNA of the CDR3: TGCGCCAGCAGCTTGTCTAGGGTGGAAGAGACCCAGTACTTC.

This chain uses TRBV7-9 with TRBJ2-5, with D hard to call. The DNA end is a closer match to TRBJ2-7, so the J assignment may be wrong. Germline V gives CDR1 SEHNR, CDR2 FQNEAQ (reference sequence). CDR3 size: 15 residues. DNA of the CDR3: TGTGCCATAGCTGGTGGAGTGGATTTCTGGGACGAGCAGTACTTC. As protein: CAIAGGVDFWDEQYF.